These T cell receptor beta chains were read from a single sample in a study of technical replicates of blood from several donors. Data came from immunoSEQ multiplex PCR; TCRdb stores just in-frame clones and leaves some out. The table shows tens of thousands of clones, with roughly 90% occurring only once. Sequences were obtained from PBMCs. The origin of the receptors is a human donor in good health. Some clones in this sample may be carry-over from other donors' samples. Both conserved end residues are part of each CDR3. A D gene is named only where the DNA matches it firmly. Clone size, where shown, is once, few, many, or a class for clones that have expanded.

abundance: once
d_gene: TRBD2
v_gene: TRBV4-2
j_gene: TRBJ2-2
CDR3aa: CASSQERGGTGELFF
CDR3nt: TGTGCCAGCAGCCAAGAGCGGGGGGGCACCGGGGAGCTGTTTTTT

abundance: -
d_gene: TRBD1
v_gene: TRBV5-5
j_gene: TRBJ2-1
CDR3aa: CASSLTGAREQFF
CDR3nt: TGTGCCAGCAGCCTCACAGGGGCCCGGGAGCAGTTCTTC

abundance: few
d_gene: -
v_gene: TRBV19
j_gene: TRBJ1-5
CDR3aa: CASSIMGPNQPQHF
CDR3nt: TGTGCCAGTAGTATTATGGGCCCCAATCAGCCCCAGCATTTT

abundance: few
d_gene: -
v_gene: TRBV10-3
j_gene: TRBJ1-6
CDR3aa: CAISESEENSPLHF
CDR3nt: TGTGCCATCAGTGAGTCTGAGGAAAATTCACCCCTCCACTTT

abundance: -
d_gene: TRBD2
v_gene: TRBV12-5
j_gene: TRBJ2-7
CDR3aa: CASGFKGLAGGDSYEQYF
CDR3nt: TGTGCTAGTGGGTTCAAGGGACTAGCGGGAGGGGACTCCTACGAGCAGTACTTC

abundance: -
d_gene: -
v_gene: TRBV30
j_gene: TRBJ2-3
CDR3aa: CAWSDYTGTDTQYF
CDR3nt: TGTGCCTGGAGTGACTACACGGGCACAGATACGCAGTATTTT

abundance: -
d_gene: TRBD1
v_gene: TRBV6-6
j_gene: TRBJ2-3
CDR3aa: CASRRTGRTDTQYF
CDR3nt: TGTGCCAGCAGGAGGACAGGACGCACAGATACGCAGTATTTT

abundance: once
d_gene: -
v_gene: TRBV14
j_gene: TRBJ2-3
CDR3aa: CASSQSYRSTDTQYF
CDR3nt: TGTGCCAGCAGCCAAAGCTACAGGAGCACAGATACGCAGTATTTT

abundance: once
d_gene: TRBD1
v_gene: TRBV18
j_gene: TRBJ2-2
CDR3aa: CASSPPGQENTGELFF
CDR3nt: TGTGCCAGCTCACCTCCGGGACAGGAGAACACCGGGGAGCTGTTTTTT

abundance: -
d_gene: TRBD1
v_gene: TRBV5-5
j_gene: TRBJ1-4
CDR3aa: CASSHNPGTANEKLFF
CDR3nt: TGTGCCAGCAGTCATAATCCCGGGACAGCTAATGAAAAACTGTTTTTT

abundance: -
d_gene: -
v_gene: TRBV28
j_gene: TRBJ1-2
CDR3aa: CASIEQGTKRGYTF
CDR3nt: TGTGCCAGCATCGAACAGGGCACTAAGAGGGGCTACACCTTC

abundance: -
d_gene: TRBD2
v_gene: TRBV7-9
j_gene: TRBJ2-1
CDR3aa: CASSLGLAGGNEQFF
CDR3nt: TGTGCCAGCAGCTTAGGACTAGCGGGGGGTAATGAGCAGTTCTTC

abundance: -
d_gene: -
v_gene: TRBV23-1
j_gene: TRBJ2-2
CDR3aa: CASSQSEQKNTGELFF
CDR3nt: TGCGCCAGCAGTCAATCGGAGCAGAAGAACACCGGGGAGCTGTTTTTT

abundance: -
d_gene: -
v_gene: TRBV9
j_gene: TRBJ2-2
CDR3aa: CASSVVSGFGVAPNTGELFF
CDR3nt: TGTGCCAGCAGCGTAGTTAGCGGCTTCGGGGTAGCGCCGAACACCGGGGAGCTGTTTTTT

abundance: few
d_gene: TRBD2
v_gene: TRBV4-3
j_gene: TRBJ2-7
CDR3aa: CASSQDLPGLALGQYF
CDR3nt: TGCGCCAGCAGCCAAGATCTCCCGGGACTAGCTCTTGGGCAGTACTTC

abundance: once
d_gene: -
v_gene: TRBV4-3
j_gene: TRBJ2-1
CDR3aa: CASSQGAMGYNEQFF
CDR3nt: TGCGCCAGCAGCCAAGGGGCGATGGGCTACAATGAGCAGTTCTTC

abundance: once
d_gene: -
v_gene: TRBV7-8
j_gene: TRBJ2-2
CDR3aa: CASSSRADTGELFF
CDR3nt: TGTGCCAGCAGCTCCAGGGCTGACACCGGGGAGCTGTTTTTT

abundance: -
d_gene: TRBD1
v_gene: TRBV14
j_gene: TRBJ2-2
CDR3aa: CASSRRGYPYTGELFF
CDR3nt: TGTGCCAGCAGCCGCAGGGGGTACCCGTACACCGGGGAGCTGTTTTTT

abundance: -
d_gene: -
v_gene: TRBV4-3
j_gene: TRBJ1-6
CDR3aa: CASSQVDLDSALHF
CDR3nt: TGCGCCAGCAGCCAAGTCGATCTCGACAGTGCCCTCCACTTT

abundance: -
d_gene: TRBD2
v_gene: TRBV4-2
j_gene: TRBJ2-5
CDR3aa: CASSLLAGGPQETQYF
CDR3nt: TGTGCCAGCAGCCTTTTAGCGGGGGGGCCACAAGAGACCCAGTACTTC

abundance: -
d_gene: TRBD2
v_gene: TRBV27
j_gene: TRBJ2-7
CDR3aa: CASSPRLAGHSAGVSSSYEQYF
CDR3nt: TGTGCCAGCAGTCCCCGACTAGCGGGCCACTCAGCCGGTGTGTCCAGCTCCTACGAGCAGTACTTC

abundance: -
d_gene: -
v_gene: TRBV10-3
j_gene: TRBJ1-6
CDR3aa: CATRGSSYNSPLHF
CDR3nt: TGTGCCACCAGAGGGAGCTCCTATAATTCACCCCTCCACTTT

abundance: -
d_gene: -
v_gene: TRBV7-9
j_gene: TRBJ1-1
CDR3aa: CASSLGDSEAFF
CDR3nt: TGTGCCAGCAGCTTAGGGGACTCTGAAGCTTTCTTT

abundance: -
d_gene: TRBD2
v_gene: TRBV5-6
j_gene: TRBJ2-1
CDR3aa: CASSLDAGAYNEQFF
CDR3nt: TGTGCCAGCAGCTTGGATGCGGGAGCCTACAATGAGCAGTTCTTC

abundance: -
d_gene: TRBD1
v_gene: TRBV2
j_gene: TRBJ1-2
CDR3aa: CARETGTGGFFDYGYTF
CDR3nt: TGTGCCAGGGAAACCGGGACAGGGGGTTTTTTTGACTATGGCTACACCTTC

abundance: -
d_gene: TRBD2
v_gene: TRBV29-1
j_gene: TRBJ2-7
CDR3aa: CSGTSGINEQYF
CDR3nt: TGCAGTGGGACTAGCGGGATAAACGAGCAGTACTTC

abundance: -
d_gene: TRBD2
v_gene: TRBV4-3
j_gene: TRBJ2-5
CDR3aa: CASSQEGTSVAETQYF
CDR3nt: TGCGCCAGCAGCCAAGAAGGGACTAGCGTGGCGGAGACCCAGTACTTC

abundance: -
d_gene: TRBD1
v_gene: TRBV7-2
j_gene: TRBJ1-2
CDR3aa: CASSFRQGAAYGYTF
CDR3nt: TGTGCCAGCAGCTTCAGACAGGGGGCAGCCTATGGCTACACCTTC

abundance: -
d_gene: -
v_gene: TRBV5-1
j_gene: TRBJ2-5
CDR3aa: CASSETSETQYF
CDR3nt: TGCGCCAGCAGCGAGACATCAGAGACCCAGTACTTC

abundance: once
d_gene: TRBD2
v_gene: TRBV7-6
j_gene: TRBJ2-2
CDR3aa: CASSPRGSGGSNTGELFF
CDR3nt: TGTGCCAGCAGCCCCCGGGGTAGCGGGGGTAGCAACACCGGGGAGCTGTTTTTT

abundance: -
d_gene: TRBD1
v_gene: TRBV19
j_gene: TRBJ1-6
CDR3aa: CASSRWTGESSPLHF
CDR3nt: TGTGCCAGTAGTCGTTGGACAGGGGAGAGCTCACCCCTCCACTTT

abundance: -
d_gene: TRBD1
v_gene: TRBV5-1
j_gene: TRBJ2-1
CDR3aa: CASSLGIRGRVDEQFF
CDR3nt: TGCGCCAGCAGCTTGGGAATCAGGGGGCGCGTCGATGAGCAGTTCTTC

abundance: -
d_gene: TRBD2
v_gene: TRBV5-1
j_gene: TRBJ2-3
CDR3aa: CASSSGTSADTQYF
CDR3nt: TGCGCCAGCAGCTCCGGGACTAGCGCAGATACGCAGTATTTT

abundance: -
d_gene: -
v_gene: TRBV6-5
j_gene: TRBJ1-2
CDR3aa: CASSYPQGGYTF
CDR3nt: TGTGCCAGCAGTTACCCGCAGGGGGGCTACACCTTC

abundance: -
d_gene: TRBD1
v_gene: TRBV4-3
j_gene: TRBJ2-2
CDR3aa: CASSQASGGTGELFF
CDR3nt: TGCGCCAGCAGCCAAGCTTCAGGGGGAACCGGGGAGCTGTTTTTT

abundance: -
d_gene: TRBD1
v_gene: TRBV30
j_gene: TRBJ1-1
CDR3aa: CAGRQGAGTEAFF
CDR3nt: TGTGCCGGAAGACAGGGGGCAGGAACTGAAGCTTTCTTT

abundance: -
d_gene: -
v_gene: TRBV29-1
j_gene: TRBJ2-5
CDR3aa: CSVGLQQETQYF
CDR3nt: TGCAGCGTTGGGCTACAGCAAGAGACCCAGTACTTC

abundance: -
d_gene: -
v_gene: TRBV19
j_gene: TRBJ2-7
CDR3aa: CASSPHQDTFTYEQYF
CDR3nt: TGTGCCAGTAGTCCCCACCAAGACACGTTCACCTACGAGCAGTACTTC

abundance: once
d_gene: TRBD2
v_gene: TRBV5-1
j_gene: TRBJ2-7
CDR3aa: CASSLAGTSGSITYEQYF
CDR3nt: TGCGCCAGCAGCTTGGCTGGGACTAGCGGGTCGATAACCTACGAGCAGTACTTC

abundance: once
d_gene: -
v_gene: TRBV14
j_gene: TRBJ2-4
CDR3aa: CASSLLAKNIQYF
CDR3nt: TGTGCCAGCTCCCTCCTAGCCAAAAACATTCAGTACTTC

abundance: -
d_gene: TRBD1
v_gene: TRBV7-9
j_gene: TRBJ1-3
CDR3aa: CASSRGTGGISSGNTIYF
CDR3nt: TGTGCCAGCAGCCGGGGGACAGGGGGCATCAGCTCTGGAAACACCATATATTTT

abundance: -
d_gene: -
v_gene: TRBV6-6
j_gene: TRBJ2-5
CDR3aa: CASSYDFKQGTQYF
CDR3nt: TGTGCCAGCAGTTACGATTTCAAACAGGGGACCCAGTACTTC